These 4 T cell receptor beta chains originate from one sample sequenced in a study of blood T cell repertoires in COVID-19. Using immunoSEQ multiplex PCR, the repertoire was profiled, and TCRdb retains in-frame clones only, with some absent. This table has around 320,000 clones, 65% to 90% appearing once. The sequenced sample consisted of peripheral blood. The receptors originated from a human donor in a cohort sampled during active COVID-19.

The sample holds a few counts of this clone. The chain carries TRBV24-1 and TRBJ1-1; TRBD1 aligns across 7 bases. Germline CDR1 KGHDR, CDR2 SFDVKD. This CDR3 comprises 17 residues. V shed 2 bases and J 1 base; nucleotides not matched to a gene: 9. This chain's CDR3 is CATSDSRQGRANTEAFF. DNA for the CDR3: TGTGCCACCAGTGATTCCCGACAGGGAAGGGCGAACACTGAAGCTTTCTTT.

This chain links TRBV3-1 (or the pseudogene TRBV3-2) with TRBJ1-6; D is ambiguous. The CDR3 runs 17 residues. V lost 0 bases and J 0 bases, leaving 9 bases between the germline ends. Germline loops: CDR1 LGHDT, CDR2 YNNKEL (reference sequence). Written as DNA, the CDR3 is TGTGCCAGCAGCCAAGAATTGGGGAGCTCCTATAATTCACCCCTCCACTTT. It is translated as CASSQELGSSYNSPLHF.

The rearrangement joins TRBV29-1 to TRBJ2-7; weak D call: TRBD1 (6 bases). Deletions cut 4 bases from V and 2 bases from J, with 12 bases between. The CDR3 is 13 amino acids. Per germline, CDR1 SQVTM and CDR2 ANQGSEA. The CDR3 nucleotides are TGCAGCGTTGGAACGGACAGACCCTACGAGCAGTACTTC. Amino acids: CSVGTDRPYEQYF.

The V and J genes are TRBV9 and TRBJ2-2; 11 bases agree with TRBD1. Germline CDR1 and CDR2: SGDLS and YYNGEE. With 2 bases clipped from V and 5 bases from J, the junction kept 5 bases outside the gene matches. The CDR3 is 16 amino acids. The CDR3: CASSVFGTGGTGELFF. The CDR3 DNA follows: TGTGCCAGCAGCGTCTTTGGGACAGGGGGGACCGGGGAGCTGTTTTTT.